Below are 24 T cell receptor beta chains sequenced from a single sample in a study of memory CD4+ T cells and cytomegalovirus serostatus (dated by TCRdb to between 2018 and 2020). The library was generated by the immunoSEQ multiplex PCR assay. Sourced from immuneACCESS, this table was stored by TCRdb with only in-frame sequences that have V and J called. A share of the clones is absent; for the studies checked, an unresolved V gene accounts for under half, and the remainder has no known explanation. In all, the sample holds some 87,000 clones, and around 80% of those were seen once. The ten most abundant clones make up less than 4.5% of the sample. A FACSAria II was used to sort memory CD4+ T cells, defined as single viable CD3+CD4+CD8-CD45RO+ cells. The specimen was memory CD4+ T cells from blood. The source is an adult in good health and CMV-seropositive.

This clone was observed once. The chain combines TRBV9 with TRBJ1-2; D uncertain. The CDR3 is 14 amino acids. V lost 0 bases, J lost 4 bases, and 10 bases lay in between. Germline lookup yields CDR1 SGDLS and CDR2 YYNGEE. CDR3 nucleotide sequence: TGTGCCAGCAGCGTAGCTCAGGCAGGCTATGGCTACACCTTC. Translation: CASSVAQAGYGYTF.

The chain is built from TRBV5-1 and TRBJ1-1; D remains ambiguous. Between the trimmed V and J ends, which lost 1 base and 1 base, there was a span of 11 bases. This CDR3 contains 15 residues. In germline, CDR1 is SGHRS, CDR2 YFSETQ. The CDR3: CASSLYGPQNTEAFF. In DNA form, the CDR3 reads TGCGCCAGCAGCTTGTATGGACCGCAGAACACTGAAGCTTTCTTT. The whole variable domain, remainder taken from reference TRBV5-1 and TRBJ1-1, is KAGVTQTPRYLIKTRGQQVTLSCSPISGHRSVSWYQQTPGQGLQFLFEYFSETQRNKGNFPGRFSGRQFSNSRSEMNVSTLELGDSALYLCASSLYGPQNTEAFFGQGTRLTVV.

The chain links TRBV28 to TRBJ1-2; D ambiguous. Trimming left V 7 bases short and J 3 bases short, with 18 bases between. The CDR3 extends over 15 amino acids. Germline loops: CDR1 MDHEN, CDR2 SYDVKM. The CDR3 nucleotides read TGTGCCAGCACCACCTCGGGCGGCCGAGACTATGGCTACACCTTC. Residues: CASTTSGGRDYGYTF.

This clone appeared once. The V gene is TRBV2, the J gene TRBJ2-2; D gene ambiguous. The germline V gene has CDR1 SNHLY and CDR2 FYNNEI. The V end was cut by 8 bases, the J end by 0 bases, with 7 bases between. CDR3 size: 13 residues. The CDR3 reads CASCYTNTGELFF. The CDR3 DNA reads TGTGCCAGCTGTTACACGAACACCGGGGAGCTGTTTTTT.

The V call is TRBV4-3, the J call TRBJ1-1; D is possibly TRBD1 (5 bases). Germline V gene lookup returns CDR1 LGHNA and CDR2 YSLEER. This CDR3 is 15 amino acids long. V was clipped by 4 bases and J by 5 bases, with 17 bases between them. The CDR3 DNA reads TGCGCCAGCAGCCGCGTTGGGGGACTGGGGACTGAAGCTTTCTTT. This sequence encodes CASSRVGGLGTEAFF.

The V gene is TRBV5-6, the J gene TRBJ2-5; D unclear. V lost 4 bases, J lost 2 bases, and 3 bases lay in between. Germline V gene data show CDR1 as SGHDT and CDR2 as YYEEEE. The CDR3 totals 11 residues. In nucleotides, the CDR3 is TGTGCCAGCAGCCGACAAGAGACCCAGTACTTC. Amino acid sequence: CASSRQETQYF.

This chain joins TRBV4-1 and TRBJ1-1, with D possibly matching TRBD1 (5 bases). Germline assignment: CDR1 MGHRA and CDR2 YSYEKL. The CDR3 extends over 16 amino acids. Deletions cut 0 bases from V and 7 bases from J, with 18 bases between. The CDR3 nucleotides read TGCGCCAGCAGCCAAGATCGGATTTTGTTGACAGTTGAAGCTTTCTTT. It yields the protein CASSQDRILLTVEAFF.

CDR3 sequence reads: CASSLGQGAHEQYF. In DNA, the CDR3 is TGTGCCAGCAGCTTAGGGCAGGGGGCCCACGAGCAGTACTTC. The chain joins TRBV7-9 to TRBJ2-7; TRBD1 aligns across 8 bases. Trimming cost V 1 base and J 5 bases; bases outside gene matches: 4. Per the germline V gene, CDR1 is SEHNR and CDR2 is FQNEAQ (reference sequence). The CDR3 has 14 residues.

This clone was detected only a few times. This chain links TRBV28 with TRBJ1-5; a possible D gene is TRBD1 (5 bases). V was clipped by 2 bases and J by 4 bases, with 12 bases between them. The CDR3 runs to 15 residues. The germline CDR1 and CDR2 sequences are MDHEN and SYDVKM. The CDR3 loop reads CASSLIGTPNQPQHF. The CDR3 DNA is TGTGCCAGCAGTTTAATTGGGACGCCTAATCAGCCCCAGCATTTT.

This chain joins TRBV7-2 and TRBJ2-3; 13 nucleotides line up with TRBD2. The germline V gene encodes CDR1 SGHTA and CDR2 FQGNSA. This CDR3 has 16 residues. The ends lost 5 bases at V and 4 bases at J; junction bases unmatched: 6. The CDR3 region has the DNA TGTGCCAGCAGCCTAACAGGGACTAGCGGGGCAGATACGCAGTATTTT. As protein: CASSLTGTSGADTQYF. Drawing the rest from reference TRBV7-2 and TRBJ2-3, the complete variable domain is GAGVSQSPSNKVTEKGKDVELRCDPISGHTALYWYRQSLGQGLEFLIYFQGNSAPDKSGLPSDRFSAERTGGSVSTLTIQRTQQEDSAVYLCASSLTGTSGADTQYFGPGTRLTVL.

This chain uses TRBV28 with TRBJ2-7; no reliable D call. The V gene lost 3 bases and the J gene lost 4 bases, with 7 bases spanning the gap. From germline, CDR1 is MDHEN and CDR2 SYDVKM. The CDR3 contains 12 residues. CDR3 sequence: CASSFGHYEQYF. The DNA for the CDR3 is TGTGCCAGCAGTTTTGGGCATTACGAGCAGTACTTC.

The rearrangement uses TRBV14 and TRBJ2-2; D gene uncertain. V lost 2 bases to trimming and J lost 7 bases, with 8 bases between them. The CDR3 has 13 residues. Per germline, CDR1 SGHDN and CDR2 FVKESK. CDR3 sequence (DNA): TGTGCCAGCAGCCAATCGTTTGGCGGGGAGCTGTTTTTT. The encoded protein is CASSQSFGGELFF. The full variable domain, with the rest looked up from reference TRBV14 and TRBJ2-2, is EAGVTQFPSHSVIEKGQTVTLRCDPISGHDNLYWYRRVMGKEIKFLLHFVKESKQDESGMPNNRFLAERTGGTYSTLKVQPAELEDSGVYFCASSQSFGGELFFGEGSRLTVL.

There are a few counts of this clone. The V gene is TRBV5-1, the J gene TRBJ2-1; TRBD1 might be the D (5 bases). This CDR3 has 14 amino acids. With 5 bases removed from V and 1 base from J, the gap between germline ends came to 10 bases. Germline V gene data show CDR1 as SGHRS and CDR2 as YFSETQ. DNA for the CDR3: TGCGCCAGCAGGGAGAGACAGTCCTACAATGAGCAGTTCTTC. It is translated as CASRERQSYNEQFF.

The chain carries TRBV2 and TRBJ2-7, with 9 bases aligning to TRBD2. Germline CDR1 and CDR2: SNHLY and FYNNEI. The CDR3 extends over 14 amino acids. The trim removed 3 bases at V and 3 bases at J, leaving 3 bases unmatched. The CDR3 DNA reads as TGTGCCAGCAGTGAGGGGCGGGAGGGCTACGAGCAGTACTTC. Encoded protein: CASSEGREGYEQYF.

The chain has TRBV6-1 and TRBJ2-7; no clear D gene. The CDR3 consists of 12 residues. The ends were cut back, 2 bases at V and 2 bases at J, with 4 bases in the middle. Germline CDR1 is MNHNS and CDR2 is SASEGT. This CDR3 is CASSEFTYEQYF. CDR3 nucleotides: TGTGCCAGCAGTGAATTCACCTACGAGCAGTACTTC.

The rearrangement uses TRBV7-3 and TRBJ2-7; perhaps TRBD1 as D (6 bases). The CDR3 spans 13 residues. CDR1 and CDR2 from the germline V gene are SGHTA and FQGTGA. V lost 11 bases and J 2 bases, leaving 16 bases between the germline ends. This CDR3 reads CAEQTDRTYEQYF. Written as DNA, the CDR3 is TGTGCCGAGCAAACGGACAGAACCTACGAGCAGTACTTC.

This clone occurred a few times. The rearrangement uses TRBV19 and TRBJ1-1; D is possibly TRBD1 (6 bases). The germline V gene has CDR1 LNHDA and CDR2 SQIVND (reference sequence). V was clipped by 10 bases and J by 0 bases, with 18 bases between them. CDR3 size: 15 residues. CDR3 nucleotide sequence: TGTGCCACCAAACCTACAGGGACCTTGAACACTGAAGCTTTCTTT. This encodes CATKPTGTLNTEAFF.

The chain carries TRBV7-9 and TRBJ1-3; the D is unclear. V was cut by 1 base and J by 0 bases, with 4 bases left in between. CDR1 is SEHNR and CDR2 is FQNEAQ in the germline V gene (reference sequence). The CDR3 sequence is 14 residues long. CDR3 nucleotides: TGTGCCAGCAGCTTAGGGAGCTCTGGAAACACCATATATTTT. Translating gives CASSLGSSGNTIYF.

J is TRBJ2-7 and V is TRBV9; the D gene is possibly TRBD2 (7 bases). The germline V gene encodes CDR1 SGDLS and CDR2 YYNGEE. This CDR3 contains 15 residues. V gave up 4 bases and J gave up 2 bases, with 16 bases separating them. CDR3 protein: CASSRGGGAAYEQYF. The CDR3 DNA follows: TGTGCCAGCAGCCGAGGGGGGGGCGCCGCCTACGAGCAGTACTTC.

The chain employs TRBV19 and TRBJ1-2, with D perhaps TRBD1 (5 bases). The germline V gene encodes CDR1 LNHDA and CDR2 SQIVND (reference sequence). The CDR3 consists of 12 residues. The V gene lost 5 bases and the J gene lost 10 bases, with 14 bases spanning the gap. The DNA of the CDR3 is TGTGCCAGTAGTCATATGGGACCGACCTACACCTTC. This gives the protein CASSHMGPTYTF.

The genes are TRBV4-1 and TRBJ1-2; 7 positions match TRBD1. With 1 base clipped from V and 9 bases from J, the junction kept 11 bases outside the gene matches. This CDR3 comprises 15 residues. CDR1 and CDR2 from the germline V gene are MGHRA and YSYEKL. CDR3 DNA: TGCGCCAGCAGCCAAGGAGGGGGCGCTGGGGAACGCTACACCTTC. This translates into CASSQGGGAGERYTF.

The chain combines TRBV30 with TRBJ2-5; tentative D call: TRBD1 (6 bases). This CDR3 region has 13 residues. V was pared by 3 bases and J by 5 bases, with 13 bases between. Germline loops: CDR1 GTSNPN, CDR2 SVGIG (reference sequence). CDR3 nucleotides: TGTGCCTGGAGATCAGGGGCAATTGAGACCCAGTACTTC. It codes for CAWRSGAIETQYF.

V usage is TRBV7-2 and J usage is TRBJ2-1, with 7 bases matching TRBD2. From germline, CDR1 is SGHTA and CDR2 FQGNSA. This CDR3 has 15 residues. Losses at the gene ends were 4 bases for V and 4 bases for J; bases not matched to a gene: 7. CDR3 residues: CASSYEVAGYNEQFF. The CDR3 nucleotides read TGTGCCAGCAGCTATGAGGTAGCGGGTTACAATGAGCAGTTCTTC.

The V call is TRBV19, the J call TRBJ1-5; D call uncertain. The CDR3 covers 14 residues. In germline, CDR1 is LNHDA, CDR2 SQIVND (reference sequence). V lost 9 bases and J lost 2, with 14 bases in between. The chain's CDR3 is CASLIAWGNQPQHF. CDR3 nucleotide sequence: TGTGCCAGCCTAATAGCTTGGGGCAATCAGCCCCAGCATTTT.